Shown below are 17 T cell receptor beta chains from a single sample sequenced in a study of blood T cell repertoires in COVID-19. The data were produced by immunoSEQ multiplex PCR, yet TCRdb's version contains in-frame clones alone and is incomplete. Of more than 200,000 clones listed, approximately 81% are singletons. The sample comprised peripheral blood. These receptors were collected from a man between 60 and 75 years old with acute or convalescent COVID-19.

The chain recombines TRBV2 with TRBJ1-4; a weak D match, TRBD1 (6 bases). The germline CDR1 and CDR2 sequences are SNHLY and FYNNEI. The CDR3 is 16 residues long. Trimming stripped 2 bases from V and 3 bases from J, with 13 bases between. CDR3 sequence: CASSEMGAQSNEKLFF. The CDR3 DNA is TGTGCCAGCAGTGAAATGGGGGCCCAATCTAATGAAAAACTGTTTTTT.

V gene TRBV13 combines with J gene TRBJ2-7; weak D call: TRBD1 (5 bases). Trimming stripped 4 bases from V and 3 bases from J, with 16 bases between. CDR1 is PRHDT and CDR2 is FYEKMQ in the germline V gene (reference sequence). There are 15 residues in the CDR3. In DNA form, the CDR3 reads TGTGCCAGCAGCTCGAAGACAGAATTCTTCTACGAGCAGTACTTC. Translated, it gives CASSSKTEFFYEQYF.

This clone came up once. The genes are TRBV9 and TRBJ2-1; 15 bases match TRBD2. Trimming cost V 5 bases and J 4 bases; bases outside gene matches: 7. Germline loops: CDR1 SGDLS, CDR2 YYNGEE. The CDR3 covers 17 residues. The CDR3 DNA is TGTGCCAGCAGTGGGACTAGCGGGGGGCTTTCTTACAATGAGCAGTTCTTC. This encodes CASSGTSGGLSYNEQFF.

This clone showed up just a few times. The chain uses TRBV2 and TRBJ2-5; tentative D call: TRBD2 (5 bases). This CDR3 is 14 amino acids long. V lost 9 bases to trimming and J lost 2 bases, with 16 bases between them. Looked up from germline, CDR1 is SNHLY and CDR2 is FYNNEI. The CDR3 region is CASLYERVQETQYF. In nucleotides, the CDR3 is TGTGCCAGTCTCTACGAGAGGGTACAAGAGACCCAGTACTTC.

This chain links TRBV27 with TRBJ1-2; 12 nucleotides line up with TRBD1. Losses at the gene ends were 6 bases for V and 3 bases for J; bases not matched to a gene: 11. This CDR3 region has 17 residues. The germline CDR1 and CDR2 sequences are MNHEY and SMNVEV (reference sequence). CDR3 amino acids: CASRSGQGAWRYYGYTF. CDR3 bases: TGTGCCAGCAGATCGGGACAGGGGGCTTGGAGGTACTATGGCTACACCTTC.

In its sample, this clone was seen once. In the same sample, other DNA sequences code for this CDR3. The genes are TRBV18 and TRBJ1-5, with D hard to call. CDR3 length equals 16 residues. Trimming took off 0 bases at V and 2 bases at J, with 11 bases between the two ends. Germline CDR1 and CDR2: KGHSH and LQKENI. Here the CDR3 DNA reads TGTGCCAGCTCACCACCGTCTGGGCAGCGCAATCAGCCCCAGCATTTT. This gives the protein CASSPPSGQRNQPQHF.

The V gene is TRBV18, the J gene TRBJ2-1, with 9 bases fitting TRBD2. With 5 bases clipped from V and 7 bases from J, the junction kept 3 bases outside the gene matches. This CDR3 region has 13 residues. Germline loops: CDR1 KGHSH, CDR2 LQKENI. The CDR3 spells CASSWSGRNEQFF. The CDR3 DNA reads TGTGCCAGCTCATGGAGCGGGAGGAATGAGCAGTTCTTC. Complete variable domain (other parts from reference TRBV18 and TRBJ2-1): NAGVMQNPRHLVRRRGQEARLRCSPMKGHSHVYWYRQLPEEGLKFMVYLQKENIIDESGMPKERFSAEFPKEGPSILRIQQVVRGDSAAYFCASSWSGRNEQFFGPGTRLTVL.

V gene TRBV18 combines with J gene TRBJ1-2; D unclear. The CDR3 covers 15 residues. Germline V gene lookup returns CDR1 KGHSH and CDR2 LQKENI. Trimming took off 3 bases at V and 3 bases at J, with 14 bases between the two ends. DNA for the CDR3: TGTGCCAGCTCACCGTCCCGTCGTTCCGACTATGGCTACACCTTC. It yields the protein CASSPSRRSDYGYTF.

This chain links TRBV5-4 with TRBJ2-3; D is uncertain. With 0 bases removed from V and 3 bases from J, the gap between germline ends came to 11 bases. Germline CDR1 is SGHNT and CDR2 is YYREEE (reference sequence). The CDR3 sequence is 15 residues long. The CDR3 region is CASSLAEVITDTQYF. The CDR3 bases are TGTGCCAGCAGCTTGGCAGAGGTAATTACAGATACGCAGTATTTT.

This clone came up a few times. V and J are TRBV5-1 and TRBJ2-7; D might be TRBD1 (6 bases). Trimming removed 5 bases from V and 0 bases from J, with 9 bases in between. This CDR3 has 13 residues. The germline CDR1 and CDR2 sequences are SGHRS and YFSETQ. This CDR3 reads CASRQGGSYEQYF. CDR3 nucleotides: TGCGCCAGCAGACAGGGCGGCTCCTACGAGCAGTACTTC.

The rearrangement joins TRBV2 to TRBJ2-5; 11 nucleotides match TRBD2. CDR3 length: 16 amino acids. J lost 5 bases, V lost 6 bases, and 11 bases had no gene match. Germline CDR1 is SNHLY and CDR2 is FYNNEI. The CDR3 sequence is CASRLSTSGSSETQYF. The DNA of the CDR3 is TGTGCCAGCAGACTAAGTACTAGCGGGAGTTCCGAGACCCAGTACTTC.

The chain joins TRBV10-3 to TRBJ1-6, with D maybe TRBD1 (6 bases). The length of the CDR3 is 15 residues. Per germline, CDR1 ENHRY and CDR2 SYGVKD. Trimming removed 4 bases from V and 7 bases from J, with 14 bases in between. CDR3 nucleotide sequence: TGTGCCATCAGTGGATGGCAGGGGTCGAATTCACCCCTCCACTTT. This gives the protein CAISGWQGSNSPLHF.

V gene TRBV3-1 (or the pseudogene TRBV3-2) combines with J gene TRBJ1-1; D perhaps matches TRBD1 (5 bases). Per germline, CDR1 LGHDT and CDR2 YNNKEL (reference sequence). Trimming left V 0 bases short and J 5 bases short, with 7 bases between. The CDR3 totals 13 residues. The CDR3 is CASSQEGGTEAFF. The CDR3 coding sequence is TGTGCCAGCAGCCAAGAGGGGGGTACTGAAGCTTTCTTT.

This clone was found once. J is TRBJ2-3 and V is TRBV15, with D perhaps TRBD2 (6 bases). V was pared by 9 bases and J by 4 bases, with 14 bases between. From germline, CDR1 is LNHNV and CDR2 YYDKDF (reference sequence). This CDR3 has 13 amino acids. The CDR3 loop is CATGGVEADTQYF. The CDR3 region has the DNA TGTGCCACAGGAGGGGTAGAAGCAGATACGCAGTATTTT.

This chain connects TRBV6-5 to TRBJ2-3, with D possibly matching TRBD1 (6 bases). Germline values: CDR1 MNHEY, CDR2 SVGAGI. The CDR3 has 15 residues. V lost 2 bases to trimming and J lost 2 bases, with 11 bases between them. CDR3 coding DNA: TGTGCCAGCAGTTACGGCACAGGGCCCACAGATACGCAGTATTTT. It encodes CASSYGTGPTDTQYF.

The V call is TRBV7-9, the J call TRBJ1-5, with a possible D match to TRBD1 (5 bases). Trimming pared 1 base from V and 2 bases from J, leaving 12 bases between. Germline V gene data show CDR1 as SEHNR and CDR2 as FQNEAQ (reference sequence). The CDR3 loop spans 16 amino acids. CDR3 region: CASSLGQGGGNQPQHF. CDR3 sequence (DNA): TGTGCCAGCAGCTTAGGGCAGGGTGGGGGCAATCAGCCCCAGCATTTT.

The chain uses TRBV11-2 and TRBJ2-3, with 7 bases fitting TRBD2. CDR1 SGHAT and CDR2 FQNNGV come from the germline V gene. V was clipped by 4 bases and J by 6 bases; unmatched bases: 10. This CDR3 comprises 15 residues. CDR3 amino acids: CASSSVTAGEDTQYF. CDR3 DNA: TGTGCCAGCAGCTCCGTGACGGCGGGGGAGGATACGCAGTATTTT. Complete variable domain (other parts from reference TRBV11-2 and TRBJ2-3): EAGVAQSPRYKIIEKRQSVAFWCNPISGHATLYWYQQILGQGPKLLIQFQNNGVVDDSQLPKDRFSAERLKGVDSTLKIQPAKLEDSAVYLCASSSVTAGEDTQYFGPGTRLTVL.